The 30 T cell receptor beta chains given below trace back to one sample, sequenced in a study of shared clonotypes between healthy human individuals. TCRdb's table, derived via immunoSEQ multiplex PCR, lists solely in-frame clones and lacks some. The data contain about 990,000 clones, approximately 78% of them singletons. The sample was memory CD4+ T cells from PBMCs. Documented subset: CD45RA-negative fraction. All receptors derive from a man between 18 and 29 years old in good health. Some clones in this sample may be carry-over from other donors' samples.

The V gene is TRBV27, the J gene TRBJ2-1, with 8 bases aligning to TRBD1. V trimming: 4 bases; J trimming: 9 bases; junction bases outside the gene matches: 2. Looked up from germline, CDR1 is MNHEY and CDR2 is SMNVEV (reference sequence). This CDR3 comprises 12 residues. Here the CDR3 reads CASSSGQAEQFF. CDR3 nucleotide sequence: TGTGCCAGCAGTTCGGGACAGGCTGAGCAGTTCTTC.

This chain connects TRBV28 to TRBJ1-2; a weak D match, TRBD1 (5 bases). Trimming stripped 2 bases from V and 8 bases from J, with 15 bases between. The CDR3 runs 14 residues. Germline V CDR1 and CDR2: MDHEN, SYDVKM. CDR3 region: CASSLPGQLEGYTF. The CDR3 region has the DNA TGTGCCAGCAGTTTACCCGGACAACTCGAGGGCTACACCTTC.

The chain employs TRBV9 and TRBJ2-7; the D gene is possibly TRBD2 (6 bases). The V gene's germline CDR1 is SGDLS and CDR2 YYNGEE. V was trimmed by 4 bases and J by 3 bases, leaving 20 bases between them. The CDR3 spans 16 residues. CDR3: CASSPVVAGLSYEQYF. DNA of the CDR3: TGTGCCAGCAGCCCAGTGGTGGCGGGATTAAGCTACGAGCAGTACTTC.

The rearrangement joins TRBV29-1 to TRBJ2-3; D perhaps matches TRBD2 (5 bases). The germline V and J ends were trimmed by 4 bases and 0 bases, with 11 bases remaining between them. Germline assignment: CDR1 SQVTM and CDR2 ANQGSEA. This CDR3 contains 14 residues. CDR3 protein: CSVVVAPSTDTQYF. CDR3 DNA sequence: TGCAGCGTTGTCGTAGCGCCAAGCACAGATACGCAGTATTTT.

The chain carries TRBV7-9 and TRBJ1-1; no firm D call. Trimming shortened V by 2 bases and J by 5 bases, and 18 bases separated the two germline ends. From germline, CDR1 is SEHNR and CDR2 FQNEAQ (reference sequence). CDR3 length: 16 residues. CDR3 DNA: TGTGCCAGCAGCTTAAGGGCCCACGGGCGGGAGACTGAAGCTTTCTTT. Amino acid sequence: CASSLRAHGRETEAFF. Using reference TRBV7-9 and TRBJ1-1 for the parts outside the CDR3, the full variable domain is DTGVSQNPRHKITKRGQNVTFRCDPISEHNRLYWYRQTLGQGPEFLTYFQNEAQLEKSRLLSDRFSAERPKGSFSTLEIQRTEQGDSAMYLCASSLRAHGRETEAFFGQGTRLTVV.

V usage is TRBV7-9 and J usage is TRBJ2-7, with D perhaps being TRBD1 or TRBD2 (5 bases each). CDR1 is SEHNR, CDR2 FQNEAQ, per germline (reference sequence). The V and J ends lost 8 bases and 4 bases respectively, with 21 bases between them. The CDR3 sequence is 15 residues long. The CDR3, as DNA: TGTGCCAGCGGCAGAGAGAGGGGCAGTGGTTACGAGCAGTACTTC. Its translation is CASGRERGSGYEQYF. The full variable domain, rest sourced from reference TRBV7-9 and TRBJ2-7, is DTGVSQNPRHKITKRGQNVTFRCDPISEHNRLYWYRQTLGQGPEFLTYFQNEAQLEKSRLLSDRFSAERPKGSFSTLEIQRTEQGDSAMYLCASGRERGSGYEQYFGPGTRLTVT.

The chain links TRBV28 to TRBJ2-1; D is perhaps TRBD1 or TRBD2 (5 bases each). The CDR3 runs 16 residues. Germline-derived CDR1 and CDR2 are MDHEN and SYDVKM. The V and J ends lost 7 bases and 0 bases respectively, with 16 bases between them. The CDR3 sequence: CASNPQGRGSYNEQFF. The CDR3 DNA reads TGTGCCAGCAACCCCCAGGGACGGGGCTCCTACAATGAGCAGTTCTTC.

The chain joins TRBV9 to TRBJ1-2; a possible D gene is TRBD1 (5 bases). Per germline, CDR1 SGDLS and CDR2 YYNGEE. CDR3 length: 14 amino acids. Trimming pared 4 bases from V and 8 bases from J, leaving 18 bases between. CDR3 amino acids: CASSPRGATLGYTF. Written as DNA, the CDR3 is TGTGCCAGCAGCCCCCGGGGCGCAACACTGGGCTACACCTTC.

This clone has a count of ten or more. The rearrangement links TRBV28 to TRBJ1-2; D is uncertain. CDR3 length: 14 residues. Germline CDR1 and CDR2: MDHEN and SYDVKM. Trimming cost V 1 base and J 7 bases, with 13 bases left between them. DNA of the CDR3: TGTGCCAGCAGTTTATCTCGGGGTTTGGGTGGCTACACCTTC. It encodes CASSLSRGLGGYTF.

The genes are TRBV6-5 and TRBJ1-2; possible D gene TRBD1, 6 bases. The CDR3 spans 15 residues. Deletions cut 5 bases from V and 4 bases from J, with 17 bases between. From germline, CDR1 is MNHEY and CDR2 SVGAGI. CDR3 DNA sequence: TGTGCCAGCAGTCCGACGGGGGGCGGTGGCTATGGCTACACCTTC. The encoded protein is CASSPTGGGGYGYTF.

CDR3 sequence: CASSLGGGGELFF. Here the CDR3 DNA reads TGTGCCAGCAGCTTGGGTGGTGGGGGGGAGCTGTTTTTT. This chain joins TRBV5-4 and TRBJ2-2; unclear D gene. The CDR3 contains 13 residues. Trimming removed 0 bases at V and 8 bases at J, with 8 bases between. Germline CDR1 reads SGHNT; CDR2 reads YYREEE (reference sequence).

The rearrangement joins TRBV19 to TRBJ1-4; D might be TRBD1 (5 bases). V was cut by 7 bases and J by 2 bases, with 17 bases left in between. CDR3 length equals 16 residues. Germline CDR1 and CDR2: LNHDA and SQIVND (reference sequence). The CDR3 nucleotides are TGTGCCAGTAATCCCGGGGGGGGTCGGACTAATGAAAAACTGTTTTTT. Its translation: CASNPGGGRTNEKLFF.

V gene TRBV6-4 combines with J gene TRBJ2-7; D not resolved. The CDR3 is 14 residues long. The germline V gene encodes CDR1 MRHNA and CDR2 SNTAGT. The germline V and J ends were trimmed by 3 bases and 3 bases, with 12 bases remaining between them. The CDR3 region is CASSEQRKGYEQYF. DNA of the CDR3: TGTGCCAGCAGTGAGCAGCGTAAGGGCTACGAGCAGTACTTC.

The chain has TRBV15 and TRBJ2-1; TRBD2 might be the D (6 bases). Germline V gene lookup returns CDR1 LNHNV and CDR2 YYDKDF (reference sequence). This CDR3 is built from 14 residues. With 0 bases removed from V and 8 bases from J, the gap between germline ends came to 11 bases. CDR3 DNA sequence: TGTGCCACCAGCAGAGAGCGGTCGGGAGATGAGCAGTTCTTC. It codes for CATSRERSGDEQFF.

The V call is TRBV28, the J call TRBJ2-7; D uncertain. The V gene's germline CDR1 is MDHEN and CDR2 SYDVKM. The germline V and J ends were trimmed by 6 bases and 7 bases, with 16 bases remaining between them. This CDR3 is built from 13 residues. The CDR3 DNA follows: TGTGCCAGCAGGGTCTCGTCACTAATGGAGCAGTACTTC. It encodes CASRVSSLMEQYF.

CDR3: CASSTTNEKLFF. CDR3 DNA: TGTGCCAGTTCGACTACTAATGAAAAACTGTTTTTT. The chain recombines TRBV28 with TRBJ1-4; D gene uncertain. The V end lost 9 bases, the J end lost 2 bases, and 7 bases lay between the germline ends. CDR3 length equals 12 residues. CDR1 and CDR2 (germline): MDHEN, SYDVKM. The full variable domain, rest sourced from reference TRBV28 and TRBJ1-4, is DVKVTQSSRYLVKRTGEKVFLECVQDMDHENMFWYRQDPGLGLRLIYFSYDVKMKEKGDIPEGYSVSREKKERFSLILESASTNQTSMYLCASSTTNEKLFFGSGTQLSVL.

V is TRBV6-5 and J is TRBJ1-4; D unclear. The CDR3 consists of 11 residues. V was cut by 6 bases and J by 7 bases, with 6 bases left in between. Germline V gives CDR1 MNHEY, CDR2 SVGAGI. CDR3 sequence reads: CASRSREKLFF. The CDR3 DNA follows: TGTGCCAGCAGATCCCGTGAAAAACTGTTTTTT.

This sequence joins TRBV6-5 and TRBJ1-3; D might be TRBD1 (5 bases). The CDR3 extends over 15 amino acids. Trimming shortened V by 2 bases and J by 0 bases, and 8 bases separated the two germline ends. Germline CDR1 is MNHEY and CDR2 is SVGAGI. CDR3 residues: CASSYAGNSGNTIYF. The CDR3 nucleotides are TGTGCCAGCAGTTACGCAGGGAACTCTGGAAACACCATATATTTT.

The chain joins TRBV4-2 to TRBJ2-1, with D perhaps TRBD1 (5 bases). V lost 1 base and J 8 bases, leaving 12 bases between the germline ends. From germline, CDR1 is LGHNA and CDR2 YNFKEQ. The CDR3 is 14 amino acids. The CDR3 sequence: CASSQGQTSHEQFF. The CDR3 DNA is TGTGCCAGCAGCCAAGGACAGACCTCCCATGAGCAGTTCTTC.

The CDR3: CASSLRDRGGTEAFF. In DNA form, the CDR3 reads TGCGCCAGCAGCCTCCGGGACAGGGGAGGGACTGAAGCTTTCTTT. The V call is TRBV4-3, the J call TRBJ1-1; TRBD1 matches 10 bases. The V gene's germline CDR1 is LGHNA and CDR2 YSLEER. J gave up 5 bases and V 4 bases, and 7 bases lay outside the gene matches. CDR3 length: 15 residues.

V and J are TRBV27 and TRBJ2-1, with a possible D match to TRBD2 (6 bases). This CDR3 contains 14 residues. Between the trimmed V and J ends, which lost 9 bases and 2 bases, there was a span of 14 bases. In germline, CDR1 is MNHEY, CDR2 SMNVEV (reference sequence). CDR3 nucleotide sequence: TGTGCCAGTACTCGGGACTTCACCTACAATGAGCAGTTCTTC. This encodes CASTRDFTYNEQFF.

This clone was counted many times. The chain recombines TRBV11-3 with TRBJ2-5, with D uncertain. The V and J ends lost 5 bases and 4 bases respectively, with 14 bases between them. This CDR3 has 14 amino acids. Germline V gives CDR1 SGHNT, CDR2 YENEEA. In DNA form, the CDR3 reads TGTGCCAGCAGCCCGGACCTATCTGGAGAGACCCAGTACTTC. It is translated as CASSPDLSGETQYF.

The chain uses TRBV5-1 and TRBJ2-1, with unresolved D. The CDR3 is 15 residues long. Per the germline V gene, CDR1 is SGHRS and CDR2 is YFSETQ. V was clipped by 4 bases and J by 0 bases, with 11 bases between them. The CDR3 is CASSPETSSYNEQFF. The CDR3 DNA follows: TGCGCCAGCAGCCCGGAAACCAGCTCCTACAATGAGCAGTTCTTC.

The rearrangement joins TRBV5-1 to TRBJ1-2; D is uncertain. Germline V gene data show CDR1 as SGHRS and CDR2 as YFSETQ. Between the trimmed V and J ends, which lost 7 bases and 4 bases, there was a span of 11 bases. The length of the CDR3 is 12 residues. The chain's CDR3 is CASGQASYGYTF. The DNA for the CDR3 is TGCGCCAGCGGCCAGGCCTCCTATGGCTACACCTTC.

The CDR3 DNA follows: TGTGCCAGCAGCTTAGCAGCGTCGGCAGGGGGCAATCAGCCCCAGCATTTT. This encodes CASSLAASAGGNQPQHF. The chain recombines TRBV7-9 with TRBJ1-5; the D gene is possibly TRBD1 (6 bases). V lost 0 bases, J lost 2 bases, and 14 bases lay in between. Germline assignment: CDR1 SEHNR and CDR2 FQNEAQ (reference sequence). This CDR3 contains 17 residues.

Comment on this clone: A much larger clone lies one base from this, so it may be a read error. This sample also contains other DNA sequences that code for the same CDR3. V is TRBV25-1 and J is TRBJ1-2; D is perhaps TRBD1 (6 bases). Germline V gene sequence: CDR1 MGHDK, CDR2 SYGVNS. The CDR3 contains 12 residues. As DNA, the CDR3 is TGCGCCAGCTCGGACAGTAACTATGGCTACACCTTC. Its protein product is CASSDSNYGYTF.

The V call is TRBV28, the J call TRBJ1-5; 9 bases align to TRBD1. V was clipped by 6 bases and J by 3 bases; unmatched bases: 9. The germline CDR1 and CDR2 sequences are MDHEN and SYDVKM. This CDR3 spans 16 amino acids. CDR3 residues: CASRAGQGIINQPQHF. CDR3 DNA: TGTGCCAGCAGAGCGGGACAGGGAATTATCAATCAGCCCCAGCATTTT.

The chain uses TRBV28 and TRBJ1-3, with a tentative D call TRBD1 (6 bases). The CDR3 has 16 amino acids. The germline CDR1 and CDR2 sequences are MDHEN and SYDVKM. Trimming stripped 1 base from V and 0 bases from J, with 10 bases between. This chain's CDR3 is CASSLFWTASGNTIYF. The CDR3 DNA is TGTGCCAGCAGTTTATTTTGGACAGCCTCTGGAAACACCATATATTTT.

The gene calls are TRBV4-3 and TRBJ2-7; 8 bases match TRBD2. The CDR3 spans 14 residues. CDR1 is LGHNA, CDR2 YSLEER, per germline. Trimming took 7 bases from V and 6 from J; bases not matched to a gene: 11. The CDR3 coding sequence is TGCGCCAGCACCCTCACTAGCGGAGGGGGCGAGCAGTACTTC. It translates to CASTLTSGGGEQYF.

A few counts support this clone. The gene calls are TRBV5-1 and TRBJ1-2; TRBD1 matches at 7 bases. Germline CDR1 and CDR2: SGHRS and YFSETQ. The CDR3 runs to 17 residues. V trimming: 7 bases; J trimming: 4 bases; junction bases outside the gene matches: 19. This chain's CDR3 is CASRDPGTATFGYGYTF. CDR3 DNA: TGCGCCAGCCGCGACCCCGGGACAGCGACCTTTGGCTATGGCTACACCTTC.